This TCR beta chain was captured in a study of T-cell memory formation after mild COVID-19. Germline lookup yields CDR1 DFQATT and CDR2 SNEGSKA (reference sequence). The CDR3 is 14 amino acids. Trimming cost V 0 bases and J 0 bases, with 8 bases left between them. TCRdb itself ran the 5' RACE reads through MiXCR, one entry per CDR3 protein. This sample has 110,000 to 150,000 distinct CDR3 sequences, with around 27% found just once. Many counts were recorded for this clonotype. This receptor was taken from an adult woman who had mild COVID-19 (a few samples of this study predate the infection). Cell type and time point are not known. Material: PBMCs or a T cell subset sorted from them (not recorded which). This chain uses TRBV20-1 with TRBJ2-5, with D possibly matching TRBD2 (6 bases). The CDR3, as DNA: TGCAGTGCTAGAGATGGGGGGAACCAAGAGACCCAGTACTTC. Translating gives CSARDGGNQETQYF.